The sequence of this TCR beta chain was determined in a study of yellow fever vaccine responses in identical twins. General study results and limits: Reportedly, the response of twins' T cells to the vaccine seemed partly convergent, partly personalized.

MiXCR was run by TCRdb on the RT-PCR reads, yielding one entry per CDR3 protein. The sample shows more than 2,500 distinct CDR3 sequences, 80% of them seen only once. Note on this clonotype: Its antigen is as yet unknown.

This CDR3 region has 17 residues. Trimming stripped 5 bases from V and 1 base from J, with 21 bases between. Looked up from germline, CDR1 is SGHVS and CDR2 is FNYEAQ. This clonotype was sampled from a female donor who received the yellow fever vaccine. Sequences were derived from T cells from blood (PBMCs), unsorted or a sorted subset (not recorded which), sampled before or after yellow fever vaccination (not recorded which). The chain links TRBV7-6 to TRBJ2-7, with D perhaps matching TRBD2 (6 bases). The CDR3 DNA reads TGTGCCAGCAGCCGCCCCTCCGCGGGTAGCGGATCCTACGAGCAGTACTTC. It specifies CASSRPSAGSGSYEQYF.